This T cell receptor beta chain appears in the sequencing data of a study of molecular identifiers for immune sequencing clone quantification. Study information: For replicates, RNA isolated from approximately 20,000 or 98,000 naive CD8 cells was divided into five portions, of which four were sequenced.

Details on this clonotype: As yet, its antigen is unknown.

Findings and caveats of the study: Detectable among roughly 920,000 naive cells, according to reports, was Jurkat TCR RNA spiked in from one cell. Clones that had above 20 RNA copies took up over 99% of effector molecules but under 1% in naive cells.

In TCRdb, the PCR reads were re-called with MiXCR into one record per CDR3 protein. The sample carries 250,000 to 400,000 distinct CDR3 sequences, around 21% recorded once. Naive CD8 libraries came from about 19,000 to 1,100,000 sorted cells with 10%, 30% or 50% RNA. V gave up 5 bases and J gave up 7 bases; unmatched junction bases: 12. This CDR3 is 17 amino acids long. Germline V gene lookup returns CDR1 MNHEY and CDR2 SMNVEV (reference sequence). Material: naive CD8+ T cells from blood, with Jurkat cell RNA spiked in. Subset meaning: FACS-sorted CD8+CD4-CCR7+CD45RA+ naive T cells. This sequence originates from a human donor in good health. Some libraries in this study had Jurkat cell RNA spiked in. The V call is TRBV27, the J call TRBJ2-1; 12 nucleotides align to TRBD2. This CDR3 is CASSPRLAGVGVNEQFF. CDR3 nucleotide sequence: TGTGCCAGCAGTCCAAGACTAGCGGGAGTGGGTGTGAATGAGCAGTTCTTC.